This TCR beta chain comes out of a study of PD-1 blockade in classical Hodgkin lymphoma. With no exception, relapse followed autologous stem cell transplantation in all patients, and brentuximab vedotin exposure varied. Deletions cut 5 bases from V and 3 bases from J, with 14 bases between. Germline CDR1 reads SGHRS; CDR2 reads YFSETQ. The CDR3 is 14 residues long. Assay: immunoSEQ multiplex PCR; the TCRdb copy retains only in-frame clones and omits some. This table has some 60,000 clones, 85% to 90% appearing once. The chain joins TRBV5-1 to TRBJ2-5; D may be TRBD2 (5 bases). Material: peripheral blood mononuclear cells (PBMCs), obtained at baseline. The receptor comes from a human donor with classical Hodgkin lymphoma. The CDR3 sequence: CASRLSGNEETQYF. CDR3 DNA: TGCGCCAGCAGGCTTTCGGGGAATGAAGAGACCCAGTACTTC.